The entry below describes one T cell receptor beta chain. This sample is drawn from a study of blood T cell repertoires in COVID-19. Original processing methods: From reference gene primer amplification, estimates of nucleated cell counts were derived. Sequencing used immunoSEQ multiplex PCR; TCRdb keeps in-frame clones, though not all of them. The V and J calls and clone size come from that table; D and trimming were worked out from the DNA. The sample includes over 25,000 clones, approximately 85% of them seen just once. V lost 2 bases, J lost 0 bases, and 8 bases lay in between. This CDR3 contains 15 residues. Germline V gene sequence: CDR1 SEHNR, CDR2 FQNEAQ (reference sequence).

Sequencing input: peripheral blood. The TCR sequence derives from a man in his fifties or sixties with active COVID-19. This chain connects TRBV7-9 to TRBJ2-1; D may be TRBD2 (6 bases). The CDR3 DNA reads as TGTGCCAGCAGCTTATCCGGGAGCTCCTACAATGAGCAGTTCTTC. The encoded protein is CASSLSGSSYNEQFF. Filled out from reference TRBV7-9 and TRBJ2-1, the complete variable domain reads DTGVSQNPRHKITKRGQNVTFRCDPISEHNRLYWYRQTLGQGPEFLTYFQNEAQLEKSRLLSDRFSAERPKGSFSTLEIQRTEQGDSAMYLCASSLSGSSYNEQFFGPGTRLTVL.